Listed below are T cell receptor beta chains from one sample, sequenced in a study of control samples from healthy donors and cancer patients. Some clones are missing from TCRdb's copy, which holds only in-frame ones; the method was immunoSEQ multiplex PCR. The sample includes about 220,000 clones, about 94% of them seen just once. What was sequenced was blood. The receptors originated from a man aged 50-60 years in good health. Each CDR3 is given with its conserved first and last residue. Each record gives: J gene, D gene, V gene, clone size, CDR3 DNA, CDR3 protein. A D gene is named only where the DNA matches it firmly. Only some rows state a clone size, as once, few, many or a class for expanded clones.

TRBJ2-7,NA,TRBV6-6,NA,TGTGCCAGCAGTCGGTCAGCCGGGACGGTCTCCTACGAGCAGTACTTC,CASSRSAGTVSYEQYF
TRBJ1-5,NA,TRBV6-2/TRBV6-3,NA,TGTGCCAGCAGTTACGACAGGTTTGAGACCAATCAGCCCCAGCATTTT,CASSYDRFETNQPQHF
TRBJ1-2,NA,TRBV6-5,NA,TGTGCCAGCAGTCCAGGGACGGATAACTATGGCTACACCTTC,CASSPGTDNYGYTF
TRBJ2-3,NA,TRBV28,NA,TGTGCCAGCAGTTCGGTCCAGGACTTTTCACCGGTCACAGATACGCAGTATTTT,CASSSVQDFSPVTDTQYF
TRBJ1-6,NA,TRBV7-8,NA,TGTGCCAGCAGCTTCAGGGCCCAGGGAGATTCACCCCTCCACTTT,CASSFRAQGDSPLHF
TRBJ1-6,NA,TRBV19,NA,TGTGCCAGTACACCGGGAGGGATGGATTCACCCCTCCACTTT,CASTPGGMDSPLHF
TRBJ2-1,NA,TRBV5-1,NA,TGCGCCAGCAGCCCCGGACAGAACAATGAGCAGTTCTTC,CASSPGQNNEQFF
TRBJ1-5,NA,TRBV7-8,NA,TGTGCCAGCAGCTTAGCGGGGATAGATCAGCCCCAGCATTTT,CASSLAGIDQPQHF
TRBJ2-2,NA,TRBV27,NA,TGTGCCAGCAGTCGGGAGCTCGCGAACACCGGGGAGCTGTTTTTT,CASSRELANTGELFF
TRBJ2-7,TRBD2,TRBV19,NA,TGTGCCAGTAGTGCCAGACTAGCGGGGGGCTACGAGCAGTACTTC,CASSARLAGGYEQYF
TRBJ1-6,NA,TRBV4-1,NA,TGCGCCAGCAGCCAAGATACAGGGAGCTCCTATAATTCACCCCTCCACTTT,CASSQDTGSSYNSPLHF
TRBJ1-3,NA,TRBV10-1,NA,TGCGCCAGCAGTGAAATCCCTGGAAACACCATATATTTT,CASSEIPGNTIYF
TRBJ2-3,NA,TRBV7-2,NA,TGTGCCAGCAGCCGGGGGAGGAAAGATACGCAGTATTTT,CASSRGRKDTQYF
TRBJ1-1,NA,TRBV6-1,once,TGTGCCAGCAGTGAACTCGGGATGTCGAACACTGAAGCTTTCTTT,CASSELGMSNTEAFF